A selection of T cell receptor beta chains follows, all from one sample in a study of shared clonotypes between healthy human individuals. Sequenced by immunoSEQ multiplex PCR; TCRdb stores in-frame clones only, minus some. The table includes approximately 240,000 clones, just over 65% detected once. The sequencing sample was made of memory CD4+ T cells sorted from blood. These receptors originate from a man younger than 45 in good health. Both conserved end residues are part of each CDR3. The D gene is left open where the match is weak. Clone size is stated in some rows and not others, as once, few, many or a class when expanded.

clone_size,j_call,v_call,d_call,cdr3_nt,cdr3_aa
once,TRBJ2-1,TRBV5-1,TRBD2,TGCGCCAGCAGACGTACTAGCGGGCCTAATGAGCAGTTCTTC,CASRRTSGPNEQFF
.,TRBJ2-1,TRBV10-1,TRBD2,TGCGCCAGCAGTGAGTCTGGACTAGCGGGAGTCGCGTTCTTC,CASSESGLAGVAFF
.,TRBJ2-7,TRBV7-9,TRBD2,TGTGCCAGCAGCCCGAGACTAGCGGGAGACGGCGAGCAGTACTTC,CASSPRLAGDGEQYF
.,TRBJ2-3,TRBV27,TRBD2,TGTGCCAGCAGTTTATCGGGACTAGCTAAAGATACGCAGTATTTT,CASSLSGLAKDTQYF
.,TRBJ2-3,TRBV2,.,TGTGCCAGCAGCGAGAGCACAGATACGCAGTATTTT,CASSESTDTQYF
.,TRBJ2-3,TRBV5-1,TRBD2,TGCGCCAGCAGCTTGTATAGCGGGACGGGCACAGATACGCAGTATTTT,CASSLYSGTGTDTQYF
.,TRBJ1-1,TRBV5-5,TRBD1,TGTGCCAGCAGCAGGGGACAGGGTAGAGGGGTGAACACTGAAGCTTTCTTT,CASSRGQGRGVNTEAFF
.,TRBJ2-7,TRBV27,.,TGTGCCAGCAGTTTGGGACCTAGATCGTACGAGCAGTACTTC,CASSLGPRSYEQYF
.,TRBJ2-5,TRBV5-4,.,TGTGCCAGCAAAATTAAGAGCTTGGAGACCCAGTACTTC,CASKIKSLETQYF
.,TRBJ2-7,TRBV6-1,.,TGTGCCAGCAGGGAGCCGGGCAAGAGCTACGAGCAGTACTTC,CASREPGKSYEQYF
.,TRBJ2-1,TRBV5-1,TRBD2,TGCGCCAGCAGCTTGGCCCCACCGGGACTAGTCTCGTCTGAGCAGTTCTTC,CASSLAPPGLVSSEQFF
.,TRBJ2-7,TRBV7-6,.,TGTGCCAGCAGCTTAGGGGACCAAGGGTACTACGAGCAGTACTTC,CASSLGDQGYYEQYF
few,TRBJ1-1,TRBV9,TRBD1,TGTGCCAGCAGCACGGGACAGCCACACACTGAAGCTTTCTTT,CASSTGQPHTEAFF
.,TRBJ1-5,TRBV30,TRBD1,TGTGCCTGGAGTGCGACAGGGTCTAATCGGCCCCAGCATTTT,CAWSATGSNRPQHF
.,TRBJ1-2,TRBV25-1,.,TGTGCCAGCATGGGTGGCAGTTCTACATATGGCTACACCTTC,CASMGGSSTYGYTF
.,TRBJ2-5,TRBV9,.,TGTGCCAGCAGCGTCGGGGGCGGGGAGACCCAGTACTTC,CASSVGGGETQYF
.,TRBJ2-7,TRBV27,TRBD2,TGTGCCAGCAGCTTCGGACTAGCGGGAGTTTGGGAGCAGTACTTC,CASSFGLAGVWEQYF
.,TRBJ2-3,TRBV5-5,TRBD2,TGTGCCAGCTTGGCCTGGACTAGCGTCGATACGCAGTATTTT,CASLAWTSVDTQYF
.,TRBJ1-5,TRBV9,.,TGTGCCAGCAGCGGGGATAGCAATCAGCCCCAGCATTTT,CASSGDSNQPQHF
.,TRBJ1-5,TRBV5-6,.,TGTGCCAGCAGCTTGGGTTGGTGGGACGGGCGTCCCCAGCATTTT,CASSLGWWDGRPQHF
.,TRBJ1-2,TRBV10-3,.,TGTGCCATCAGTGAGGGGATCTCGGCGTATGGCTACACCTTC,CAISEGISAYGYTF
.,TRBJ2-3,TRBV5-1,.,TGCGCCAGCAGCTTGCCAGGTGTAACAGATACGCAGTATTTT,CASSLPGVTDTQYF
.,TRBJ2-5,TRBV2,.,TGTGCCAGCAGTGTCGGCAGGCAAGAGACCCAGTACTTC,CASSVGRQETQYF
.,TRBJ2-3,TRBV2,TRBD2,TGTGCCAGCAACGCCGGGGGGGCGGAGGTTACGCAGTATTTT,CASNAGGAEVTQYF
.,TRBJ2-7,TRBV4-3,.,TGCGCCAGCAGCCGTAGCGGCAGCTCCTACGAGCAGTACTTC,CASSRSGSSYEQYF
few,TRBJ2-7,TRBV6-6,TRBD1,TGTGCCAGCAGTTACGGCGGCAGGGGGCTCGAGCAGTACTTC,CASSYGGRGLEQYF
.,TRBJ1-1,TRBV7-2,TRBD1,TGTGCCAGCAGCTCGACCCCGCAGGGGGCGGAGGAAGCTTTCTTT,CASSSTPQGAEEAFF
.,TRBJ2-3,TRBV5-1,TRBD1,TGCGCCAGCAGCCCGGACAGGGGTTGGGATACGCAGTATTTT,CASSPDRGWDTQYF
.,TRBJ2-2,TRBV7-6,TRBD2,TGTGCCAGCAGCACGACTAGCGGGAGCCTACGAAGGGCCGGGGAGCTGTTTTTT,CASSTTSGSLRRAGELFF
.,TRBJ2-7,TRBV6-6,.,TGTGCCAGCAGTTACGGTACAGGGATCTCCTACGAGCAGTACTTC,CASSYGTGISYEQYF
.,TRBJ2-4,TRBV15,.,TGTGCCACCAGCAGAGACCCCTTAGCCAAAAACATTCAGTACTTC,CATSRDPLAKNIQYF
.,TRBJ2-1,TRBV7-9,TRBD2,TGTGCCAGCTCCGACCGGGGGCTAGCGGGGTACAATGAGCAGTTCTTC,CASSDRGLAGYNEQFF
few,TRBJ2-5,TRBV5-1,.,TGCGCCAGCCGTGACGGTAGACCCCGCCAAGAGACCCAGTACTTC,CASRDGRPRQETQYF
once,TRBJ1-2,TRBV30,.,TGTGCCTGGAGAGATGACCGGGGCTATGGCTACACCTTC,CAWRDDRGYGYTF
many,TRBJ2-5,TRBV2,TRBD1,TGTGCCAGCAGTGGACAGGGTGAGGGAGAGACCCAGTACTTC,CASSGQGEGETQYF
.,TRBJ2-6,TRBV28,.,TGTGCCAGCAGTTTGTTGACGACTTACTCTGGGGCCAACGTCCTGACTTTC,CASSLLTTYSGANVLTF
.,TRBJ1-2,TRBV19,.,TGTGCCAGTAGTAAGGGACGGTTCTATGGCTACACCTTC,CASSKGRFYGYTF
.,TRBJ1-2,TRBV25-1,.,TGTGCCAGCAGGGGGGGGCAGAATTATGGCTACACCTTC,CASRGGQNYGYTF
.,TRBJ2-1,TRBV5-1,.,TGCGCCAGCAGCTCGGGCCCTGGGGTATTCGTGCAGTTCTTC,CASSSGPGVFVQFF